The 3 T cell receptor beta chains given below trace back to one sample, sequenced in a study of blood T cell repertoires in COVID-19. Assay used: immunoSEQ multiplex PCR; TCRdb lists only in-frame clones, some missing. This table holds about 100,000 clones, 75% to 95% found once. Sample: peripheral blood. The origin of the receptors is a man younger than 35 with acute or convalescent COVID-19.

The genes are TRBV5-1 and TRBJ2-1; 14 bases align to TRBD2. The germline gives CDR1 SGHRS, CDR2 YFSETQ. The CDR3 extends over 19 amino acids. The J segment lost 4 bases and the V segment lost 4 bases, leaving 13 bases of the junction unmatched. The CDR3 loop is CASSKPGLAGEGRYNEQFF. The CDR3 nucleotides read TGCGCCAGCAGCAAACCGGGACTAGCGGGAGAAGGTCGGTACAATGAGCAGTTCTTC.

The V gene is TRBV28, the J gene TRBJ1-3, with D maybe TRBD1 (5 bases). This CDR3 region has 15 residues. Trimming left V 7 bases short and J 5 bases short, with 18 bases between. Germline V gene sequence: CDR1 MDHEN, CDR2 SYDVKM. The CDR3 is CASTMAGDVRNTIYF. The CDR3 bases are TGTGCCAGCACCATGGCGGGGGATGTGAGAAACACCATATATTTT.

The CDR3 reads CASSVWTGPGNTIYF. The CDR3 region has the DNA TGTGCCAGCAGTGTATGGACAGGGCCCGGAAACACCATATATTTT. This chain links TRBV25-1 with TRBJ1-3; TRBD1 agrees at 8 bases. The CDR3 runs 15 residues. V lost 4 bases, J lost 4 bases, and 6 bases stayed unmatched. Germline CDR1 and CDR2: MGHDK and SYGVNS.